This TCR beta chain is from a study of cytomegalovirus exposure and HLA in healthy donors. PCR involved 60 Vbeta and 13 Jbeta primers. TCRdb keeps only in-frame clones here, not all; method: immunoSEQ multiplex PCR. The sample lists some 95,000 clones, around 80% occurring once. The V end lost 6 bases, the J end lost 4 bases, and 16 bases lay between the germline ends. CDR1 is MNHNY, CDR2 SVGAGI, per germline (reference sequence). The CDR3 is made up of 14 amino acids. This clonotype was sampled from a man aged 25-40 years in good health and CMV-seronegative. The specimen sequenced was PBMCs. The chain joins TRBV6-6 to TRBJ2-7; no clear D. The DNA of the CDR3 is TGTGCCAGCAGGACCGTCGGGTCCGGGTACGAGCAGTACTTC. It encodes CASRTVGSGYEQYF.